The 7 T cell receptor beta chains listed next were all sequenced from one sample in a study of blood T cell repertoires in COVID-19. Data came from immunoSEQ multiplex PCR; TCRdb stores just in-frame clones and leaves some out. In the table there are around 42,000 clones, about 86% of which are singletons. The sample consisted of peripheral blood. The receptors stem from a man aged 65-85 years with acute or convalescent COVID-19.

V is TRBV27 and J is TRBJ1-4; 8 nucleotides match TRBD1. The V and J ends lost 1 base and 10 bases, in that order; junction bases with no gene match: 8. Germline CDR1 reads MNHEY; CDR2 reads SMNVEV (reference sequence). The CDR3 is 15 amino acids. As DNA, the CDR3 is TGTGCCAGCAGTTTATTAACAGGGGGGTTTGGAAAACTGTTTTTT. Amino acid sequence: CASSLLTGGFGKLFF. The full variable domain, rest sourced from reference TRBV27 and TRBJ1-4, is EAQVTQNPRYLITVTGKKLTVTCSQNMNHEYMSWYRQDPGLGLRQIYYSMNVEVTDKGDVPEGYKVSRKEKRNFPLILESPSPNQTSLYFCASSLLTGGFGKLFFGSGTQLSVL.

The chain carries TRBV16 and TRBJ2-3, with TRBD2 matching 9 bases. The CDR3 is 18 residues long. Germline V gene lookup returns CDR1 KGHSY and CDR2 FQNENV. The trim removed 1 base at V and 5 bases at J, leaving 13 bases unmatched. The CDR3 DNA is TGTGCCAGCAGCCAATTACTAGCGGGTGGAAACAGAAGAGATACGCAGTATTTT. It encodes CASSQLLAGGNRRDTQYF.

This sequence joins TRBV4-1 and TRBJ2-7; 8 bases agree with TRBD2. CDR1 is MGHRA and CDR2 is YSYEKL in the germline V gene. The CDR3 has 15 amino acids. V lost 6 bases, J lost 3 bases, and 10 bases stayed unmatched. The CDR3 sequence is CASRLEAGGLYEQYF. The CDR3 DNA follows: TGCGCCAGCAGGCTAGAGGCGGGGGGCCTCTACGAGCAGTACTTC.

The V gene is TRBV7-2, the J gene TRBJ2-7, with TRBD2 identical over 9 bases. The CDR3 is made up of 16 amino acids. Germline V CDR1 and CDR2: SGHTA, FQGNSA. V lost 1 base to trimming and J lost 2 bases; unmatched junction nucleotides: 6. The CDR3: CASSLVGGGATYEQYF. DNA for the CDR3: TGTGCCAGCAGCTTAGTGGGCGGGGGGGCCACCTACGAGCAGTACTTC.

V is TRBV19 and J is TRBJ1-5; D unclear. Germline V gene lookup returns CDR1 LNHDA and CDR2 SQIVND (reference sequence). V gave up 0 bases and J gave up 2 bases, with 5 bases separating them. The CDR3 spans 14 residues. The CDR3 here is CASSIDAGNQPQHF. The DNA for the CDR3 is TGTGCCAGTAGTATAGATGCGGGCAATCAGCCCCAGCATTTT.

This clone was observed a few times. The chain employs TRBV4-2 and TRBJ2-7, with unresolved D. Trimming pared 0 bases from V and 6 bases from J, leaving 9 bases between. The germline V gene has CDR1 LGHNA and CDR2 YNFKEQ. This CDR3 contains 13 residues. CDR3 in amino acids: CASSQETLGEQYF. The CDR3 DNA sequence: TGTGCCAGCAGCCAAGAGACTCTCGGCGAGCAGTACTTC.

There are a few counts of this clone. V and J are TRBV14 and TRBJ1-2; D gene ambiguous. CDR1 is SGHDN and CDR2 is FVKESK in the germline V gene. CDR3 size: 13 residues. Trimming took off 1 base at V and 5 bases at J, with 8 bases between the two ends. The CDR3 nucleotides are TGTGCCAGCAGCCAAGTAAGAGGGTATGGCTACACCTTC. Translated, it gives CASSQVRGYGYTF.